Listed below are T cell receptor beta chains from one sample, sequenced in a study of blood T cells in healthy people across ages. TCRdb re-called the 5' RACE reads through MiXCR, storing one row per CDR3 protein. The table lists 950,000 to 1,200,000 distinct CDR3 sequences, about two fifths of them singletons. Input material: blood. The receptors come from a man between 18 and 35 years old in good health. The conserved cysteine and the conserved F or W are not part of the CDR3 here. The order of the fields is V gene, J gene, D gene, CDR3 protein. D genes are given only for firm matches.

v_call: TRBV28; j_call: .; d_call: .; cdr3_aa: ASSLFGAWETQY
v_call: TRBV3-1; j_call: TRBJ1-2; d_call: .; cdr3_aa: ASSQDRWYGYT
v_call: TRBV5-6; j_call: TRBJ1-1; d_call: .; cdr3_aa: ASRGFMNTEAF
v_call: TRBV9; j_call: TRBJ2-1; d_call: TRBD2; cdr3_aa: ASSVGEAGAPREQF
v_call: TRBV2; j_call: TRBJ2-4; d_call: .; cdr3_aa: ASSGSGAPKNIQY
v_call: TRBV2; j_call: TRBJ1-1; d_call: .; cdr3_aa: ASLPGRGNTEAF
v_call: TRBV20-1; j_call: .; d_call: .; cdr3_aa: SARDFLRDQGSYNEQY
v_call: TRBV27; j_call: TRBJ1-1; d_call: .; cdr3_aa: ASSLNRWSRTEAF
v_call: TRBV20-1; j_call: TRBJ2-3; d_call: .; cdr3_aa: TVDDGSTDTQY
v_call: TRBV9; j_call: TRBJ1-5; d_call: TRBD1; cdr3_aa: ASSVGTGGSWQPQH
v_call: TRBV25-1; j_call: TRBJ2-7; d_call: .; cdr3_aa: ASSEGDGSEQY
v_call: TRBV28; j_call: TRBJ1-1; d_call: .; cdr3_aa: ASNPGRAEAF
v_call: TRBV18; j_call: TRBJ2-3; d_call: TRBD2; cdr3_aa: ASSPPAGGTDTQY
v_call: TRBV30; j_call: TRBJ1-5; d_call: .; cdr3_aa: AWSSGAGHPQH
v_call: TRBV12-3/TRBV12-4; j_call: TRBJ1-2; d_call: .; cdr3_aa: ASSLAGSRDIYGYT
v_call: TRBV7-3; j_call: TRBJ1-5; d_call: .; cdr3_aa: ASSLTVGSNQPQH
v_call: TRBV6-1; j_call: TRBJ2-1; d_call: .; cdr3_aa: ASSESWNGQF
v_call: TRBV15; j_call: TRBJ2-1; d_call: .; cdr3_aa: ATSRDGAAGIYEQF
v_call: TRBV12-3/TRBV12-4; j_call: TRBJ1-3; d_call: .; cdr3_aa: ASSFFDGGNTIY
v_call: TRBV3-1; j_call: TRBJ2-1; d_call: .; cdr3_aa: ASSQFEGGYNEQF
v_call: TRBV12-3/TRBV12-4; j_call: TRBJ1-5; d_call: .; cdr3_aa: ASSPRRDSNQPQH
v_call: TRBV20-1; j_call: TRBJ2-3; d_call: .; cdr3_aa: SAPVSDTDTQY
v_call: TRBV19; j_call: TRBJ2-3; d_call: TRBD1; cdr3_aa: ASQRGVGTGRGTDTQY
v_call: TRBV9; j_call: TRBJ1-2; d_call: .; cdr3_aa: ASSVGGGEGYT
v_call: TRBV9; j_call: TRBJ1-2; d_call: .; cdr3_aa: ASSVGSGTRSGGYT
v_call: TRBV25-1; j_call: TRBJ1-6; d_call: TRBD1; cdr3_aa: ASSSWDRNSPLH
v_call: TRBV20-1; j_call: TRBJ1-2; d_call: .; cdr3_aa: SARDLTTANYGYT
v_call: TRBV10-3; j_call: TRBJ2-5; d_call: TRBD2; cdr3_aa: AISDGTSVETQY
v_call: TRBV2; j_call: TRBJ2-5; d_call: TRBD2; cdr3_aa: ASSYTSGQETQY
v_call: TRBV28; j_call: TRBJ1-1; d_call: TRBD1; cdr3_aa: ASSLTGTGTEAF
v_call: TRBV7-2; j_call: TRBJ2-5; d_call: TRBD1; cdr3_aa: ARIQGKKETQY
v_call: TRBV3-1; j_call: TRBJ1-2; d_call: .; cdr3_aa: ASSQDPSDGYGYT
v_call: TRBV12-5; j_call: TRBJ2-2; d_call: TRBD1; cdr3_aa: ASGPADKHSGTVNTGELF
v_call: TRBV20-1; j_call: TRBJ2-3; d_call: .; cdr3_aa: SARDYTRGSTDTQY
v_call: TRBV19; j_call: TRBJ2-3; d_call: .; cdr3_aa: ASRPGSSETDTQY
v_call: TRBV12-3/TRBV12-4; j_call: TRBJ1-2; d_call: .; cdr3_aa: ASSVRLRDGYT
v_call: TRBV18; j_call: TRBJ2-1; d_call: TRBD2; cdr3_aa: ASSNGGANEQF
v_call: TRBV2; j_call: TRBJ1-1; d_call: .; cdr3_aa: ASIGGRTEAF
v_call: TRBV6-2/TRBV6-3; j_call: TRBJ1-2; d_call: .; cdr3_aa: ASSYSGTLT
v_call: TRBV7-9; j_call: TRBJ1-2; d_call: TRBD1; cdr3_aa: ASSLKGGGYGYT
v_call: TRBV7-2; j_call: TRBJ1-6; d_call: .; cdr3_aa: ASSGGIYSPLH
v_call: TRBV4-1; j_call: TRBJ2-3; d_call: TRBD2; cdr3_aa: ASSQKGLAVDTQY
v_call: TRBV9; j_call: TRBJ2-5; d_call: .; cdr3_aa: ASSVGRDLEETQY
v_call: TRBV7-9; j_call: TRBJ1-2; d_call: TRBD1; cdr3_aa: ASSNPGQGDYGYT
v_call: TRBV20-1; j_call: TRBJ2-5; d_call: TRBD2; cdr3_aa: SARTSGAGNEQY
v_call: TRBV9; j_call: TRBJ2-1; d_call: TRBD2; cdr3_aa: ASSVVWTSGYNEQF
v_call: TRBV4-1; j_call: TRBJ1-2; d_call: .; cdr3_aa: ASSQELKDGYT